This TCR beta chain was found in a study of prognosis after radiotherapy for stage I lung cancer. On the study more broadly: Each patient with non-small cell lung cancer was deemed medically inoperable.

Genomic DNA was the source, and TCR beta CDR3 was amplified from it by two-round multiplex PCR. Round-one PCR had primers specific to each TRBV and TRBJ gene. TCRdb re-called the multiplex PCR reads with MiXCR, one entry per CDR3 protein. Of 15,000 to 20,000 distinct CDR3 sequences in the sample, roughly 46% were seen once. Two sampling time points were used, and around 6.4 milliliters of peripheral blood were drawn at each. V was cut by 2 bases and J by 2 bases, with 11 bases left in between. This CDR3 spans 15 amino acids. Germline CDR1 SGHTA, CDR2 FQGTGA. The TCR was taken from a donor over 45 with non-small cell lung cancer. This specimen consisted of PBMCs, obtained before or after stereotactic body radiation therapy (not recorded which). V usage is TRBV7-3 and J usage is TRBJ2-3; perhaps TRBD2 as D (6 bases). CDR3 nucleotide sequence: TGTGCCAGCAGCTTAGCCGGGAGCACCACAGATACGCAGTATTTT. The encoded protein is CASSLAGSTTDTQYF. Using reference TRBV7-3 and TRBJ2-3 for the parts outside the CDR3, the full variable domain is GAGVSQTPSNKVTEKGKYVELRCDPISGHTALYWYRQSLGQGPEFLIYFQGTGAADDSGLPNDRFFAVRPEGSVSTLKIQRTERGDSAVYLCASSLAGSTTDTQYFGPGTRLTVL.